This T cell receptor beta chain was sequenced for a study of radiation and T cells in renal cell carcinoma (dated by TCRdb to 2018 to 2020). About the investigation overall: Samples were obtained from a clinical trial, in which 15 Gy stereotactic body radiation therapy was delivered to primary renal cell carcinomas and nephrectomy was performed 4 weeks later. In total, 50 to 60 samples, comprising around 26 tumors and around 27 peripheral blood samples, were subjected to TCR beta sequencing. Across all 50 or so samples, 3.5 million to 4.5 million unique CDR3 nucleotide sequences encoding over 2.5 million unique CDR3 amino acid sequences were identified. Beyond this particular receptor, the publication reports: The single-armed trial design could not address effects of radiation dose or scheduling on the TCR repertoire. An increase in top tumor clonotypes in blood was observed from baseline to 2 weeks post-radiation, followed by contraction by 4 weeks, which was taken to suggest transient expansion of tumor-resident clones. Because pretreatment tumor biopsies were not available, the study could not determine whether clonotypes were already present within the tumor at baseline. Tracking of blood repertoire dynamics stopped at around 4 weeks after treatment, with no follow-up past that point.

About this clone itself: This receptor's antigen is unknown. No base-level quality is on record; no much larger clone is a single base apart.

TCR beta libraries were generated from genomic DNA with the immunoSEQ kit, following the manufacturer's recommendations. To prepare libraries, a first multiplex PCR with proprietary primers was run, followed by a second PCR that added unique barcodes, and a bead cleanup was done after each round. A kit-provided positive control reaction and a negative control reaction were included in every sample batch. The final libraries underwent checking on an Agilent 4200 TapeStation D1000 ScreenTape, volumetric pooling, and quantification by qPCR. Sequencing ran on an Illumina NextSeq500 with a MidOutput 150-cycle cartridge, using 156 Read1 and 15 Index1 cycles with kit custom primers. The pooled library was loaded at roughly 0.93 pM, with a roughly 18% PhiX control spiked in. The authors' analysis ran thus. The vendor-processed data were analyzed in R, and a clonotype was defined as all T cells that share the same CDR3 nucleotide sequence. For clone abundance analyses, frequencies were normalized to the 10,000 most abundant clones per sample. Public T cell clones, averaging fewer than five per sample, were removed before analysis. Tumor-enriched clonotypes and baseline blood-enriched clonotypes were defined as those with an abundance difference of at least 32-fold between compartments. A beta-binomial differential abundance model was applied to find clonotypes that expanded or contracted between blood time points. Similarity between tumor and blood repertoires was quantified using the Baroni-Urbani and Buser coefficient, and groups were compared with two-tailed Wilcoxon tests in R. TCRdb obtained this table from immuneACCESS and retained in-frame rearrangements with V and J assigned. These tables miss some clones; where compared with another copy, unresolved V genes account for less than half of the shortfall, and the remainder is unexplained. V, J and clone size derive from that table, while D and trimming were established from the DNA sequence. The sample table lists around 76,000 clones, over 80% of them with a count of one. The ten largest clones represent about 6% of the sample.

Taken from cysteine to phenylalanine, the CDR3 has 19 residues. This entry keeps only the CDR3 DNA: 57 bases, framed from base 1. The germline V gene provides CDR1 ENHRY and CDR2 SYGVKD. Unmatched junction bases come to 15, with V trimmed by 6 bases and J by 1 base. The label giving this sample's time point can be read as: blood 2 weeks post-SBRT. The intended sense of this specimen's treatment or condition label: 15 Gy SBRT to primary tumor, nephrectomy 4 weeks later. Serial peripheral blood from radiation-treated patients was sampled at baseline, 2 weeks and 4 weeks after SBRT to track tumor-enriched clonotypes. All patients had renal cell carcinoma with clear cell pathology. Genomic DNA for TCR sequencing was prepared using the QIAamp DNA Blood Mini Kit (Qiagen). Only samples passing all quality control checks were included in the analyses.

The source was blood, collected from a patient whose treatment included radiotherapy and nephrectomy. This sequence originates from a man between 60 and 75 years old with renal cell carcinoma. Recombination linked TRBV10-3 to TRBJ2-1, and 10 bases in between align with TRBD1. For the CDR3, the sequence is CAIRGPTGGAGGSYNEQFF. The bases read TGTGCCATCAGGGGCCCGACAGGGGGCGCAGGAGGGTCCTACAATGAGCAGTTCTTC.